This entry lists 11 T cell receptor beta chains sequenced from one sample in a study of blood T cells in healthy people across ages. For the second PCR, which ran for about 6 to 11 cycles, a sample-barcoded 5' primer and a J-beta primer mix were used. TCRdb re-called the 5' RACE reads through MiXCR, storing one row per CDR3 protein. The data show around 1,900,000 distinct CDR3 sequences, about two fifths seen once. The sample taken for sequencing was blood. The receptors were gathered from a human donor in good health.

This clonotype was counted between two and nine times. The chain carries TRBV7-2 and TRBJ1-1, with 9 bases matching TRBD1. Germline CDR1 SGHTA, CDR2 FQGNSA. V gave up 4 bases and J gave up 5 bases; unmatched junction bases: 2. The CDR3 contains 13 residues. Written as DNA, the CDR3 is TGTGCCAGCAGCTGGGACAGGGAGACTGAAGCTTTCTTT. Translated: CASSWDRETEAFF.

This rearrangement joins TRBV7-9 to TRBJ1-2; D is possibly TRBD1 (5 bases). This CDR3 is built from 16 residues. Germline values: CDR1 SEHNR, CDR2 FQNEAQ (reference sequence). V was cut by 2 bases and J by 4 bases, with 17 bases left in between. CDR3 in amino acids: CASSLRRGTPLYGYTF. In DNA, the CDR3 is TGTGCCAGCAGCTTAAGGAGGGGAACACCCCTCTATGGCTACACCTTC.

This clonotype turned up a few times. The rearrangement joins TRBV20-1 to TRBJ2-7, with D possibly TRBD2 on 5 matching bases. Matching the DNA end better, TRBJ2-5 makes the J call doubtful. The CDR3 consists of 14 residues. Germline CDR1 and CDR2: DFQATT and SNEGSKA (reference sequence). The CDR3 spells CSASHILGRETQYF. The DNA of the CDR3 is TGCAGTGCTAGCCATATACTAGGACGGGAGACCCAGTACTTC.

V usage is TRBV5-1 and J usage is TRBJ1-6; D is unclear. This CDR3 is built from 14 residues. CDR1 SGHRS and CDR2 YFSETQ come from the germline V gene. The V and J ends lost 0 bases and 6 bases respectively, with 7 bases between them. The CDR3 sequence: CASSLGEFNSPLHF. CDR3 bases: TGCGCCAGCAGCTTGGGGGAGTTTAATTCACCCCTCCACTTT.

The V call is TRBV7-9, the J call TRBJ1-1, with TRBD1 matching 9 bases. CDR1 is SEHNR and CDR2 is FQNEAQ in the germline V gene (reference sequence). This CDR3 is built from 15 residues. V shed 9 bases, J shed 5 bases, and the junction held 13 bases outside the gene matches. The CDR3 region is CASCPPDRGGTEAFF. As DNA, the CDR3 is TGTGCCAGTTGCCCCCCGGACAGGGGTGGTACTGAAGCTTTCTTT.

This clonotype was seen a handful of times. The chain is built from TRBV19 and TRBJ2-3; 8 bases are a match to TRBD1. With 3 bases clipped from V and 3 bases from J, the junction kept 5 bases outside the gene matches. The CDR3 extends over 15 amino acids. The V gene's germline CDR1 is LNHDA and CDR2 SQIVND (reference sequence). In DNA form, the CDR3 reads TGTGCCAGTAGTATCGGCACAGGGGGTACAGATACGCAGTATTTT. This sequence encodes CASSIGTGGTDTQYF.

J is TRBJ2-3 and V is TRBV3-1; 7 positions match TRBD2. Losses at the gene ends were 0 bases for V and 0 bases for J; bases not matched to a gene: 9. The CDR3 contains 18 residues. CDR1 is LGHDT and CDR2 is YNNKEL in the germline V gene (reference sequence). CDR3 sequence: CASSQDFVAGASTDTQYF. For the CDR3, the DNA is TGTGCCAGCAGCCAAGATTTTGTCGCGGGAGCGAGCACAGATACGCAGTATTTT.

This clonotype was seen more than once but under ten times. The V gene is TRBV6-2 or TRBV6-3, the J gene TRBJ1-5, with TRBD1 matching 7 bases. The CDR3 totals 15 residues. V dropped 4 bases and J dropped 5; count of bases not matched to a gene: 8. Per the germline V gene, CDR1 is MNHEY and CDR2 is SVGEGT. This chain's CDR3 is CASSSNRGGHQPQHF. CDR3 in DNA: TGTGCCAGCAGTTCTAACAGGGGAGGCCATCAGCCCCAGCATTTT.

This clonotype was seen only a few times. The chain joins TRBV4-1 to TRBJ1-1; 8 positions match TRBD1. Germline trimming cut 2 bases from V and 2 bases from J; bases unmatched to any gene: 13. Looked up from germline, CDR1 is MGHRA and CDR2 is YSYEKL. The CDR3 covers 18 residues. The CDR3 DNA reads TGCGCCAGCAGCCAACTTGGAAGACAGGGGACAAAAAACACTGAAGCTTTCTTT. Its translation: CASSQLGRQGTKNTEAFF.

The chain couples TRBV19 to TRBJ1-2, with D uncertain. This CDR3 is built from 13 residues. Germline V lookup: CDR1 LNHDA, CDR2 SQIVND (reference sequence). Trimming took 6 bases from V and 6 from J, leaving 14 bases between them. The CDR3 loop reads CASSLYGVDGYTF. The CDR3, as DNA: TGTGCCAGTAGCCTGTACGGGGTTGATGGCTACACCTTC.

This clonotype was recorded a few times. The chain is built from TRBV9 and TRBJ2-3, with 8 bases fitting TRBD2. The J segment lost 6 bases and the V segment lost 2 bases, leaving 8 bases of the junction unmatched. The CDR3 consists of 15 residues. Germline CDR1 reads SGDLS; CDR2 reads YYNGEE. Written as DNA, the CDR3 is TGTGCCAGCAGCGTGGCTGGACTAGCTTCGGATACGCAGTATTTT. Translating gives CASSVAGLASDTQYF.